The source of this TCR beta chain is a study of long-term antiretroviral therapy in people with HIV. Study as a whole: In the earliest collections, sampling predates the 2015 immediate-ART recommendation by about a decade.

The assay used was immunoSEQ (version v3.0), run at survey level. Measured with immunoSEQ multiplex PCR; TCRdb has only the in-frame clones, and not every one. This sample has 48,000 or so clones, with around 84% found just once. All participants with HIV were treated in the United States. Held in samples before DNA extraction were about 0.85-10 million cryopreserved PBMC. The germline CDR1 and CDR2 sequences are SGHAT and FQNNGV. V lost 5 bases, J lost 6 bases, and 4 bases stayed unmatched. The CDR3 is made up of 14 amino acids. The sample consisted of unsorted PBMCs, taken 0.8 years after starting antiretroviral therapy. This sequence originates from a woman aged 18 to 35 with HIV. The chain uses TRBV11-2 and TRBJ1-4; 9 nucleotides line up with TRBD1. CDR3 DNA: TGTGCCAGCAGCCTGGGACAGGGACATGAAAAACTGTTTTTT. Amino acid sequence: CASSLGQGHEKLFF.